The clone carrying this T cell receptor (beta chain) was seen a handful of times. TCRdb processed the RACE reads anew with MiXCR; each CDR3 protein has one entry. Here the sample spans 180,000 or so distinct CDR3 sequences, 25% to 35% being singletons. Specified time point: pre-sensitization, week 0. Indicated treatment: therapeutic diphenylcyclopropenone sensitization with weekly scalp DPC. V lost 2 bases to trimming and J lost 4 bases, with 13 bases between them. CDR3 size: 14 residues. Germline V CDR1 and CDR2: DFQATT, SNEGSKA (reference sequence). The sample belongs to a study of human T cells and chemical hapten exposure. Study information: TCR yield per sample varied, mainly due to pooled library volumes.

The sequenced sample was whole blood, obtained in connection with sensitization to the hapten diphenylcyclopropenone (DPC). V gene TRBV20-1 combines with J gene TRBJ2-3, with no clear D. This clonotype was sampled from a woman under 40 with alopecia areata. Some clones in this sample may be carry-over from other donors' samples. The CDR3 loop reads CSARKALVADTQYF. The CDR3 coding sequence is TGCAGTGCTAGAAAGGCCCTGGTGGCAGATACGCAGTATTTT.